These 20 T cell receptor beta chains came from one sample sequenced in a study of Ad26.COV2.S vaccination and SARS-CoV-2 variants. The table came from immunoSEQ multiplex PCR; TCRdb's copy has only in-frame clones and leaves some out. The repertoire consists of roughly 700,000 clones, with more than 80% occurring once and the leading ten covering roughly 1.5%. This sample's treatment: some 19 received Ad26.COV2.S at low or high dose, single or two shots; about five received placebo; per-sample allocation not given. Samples came from day 63 after the first vaccine or placebo injection. The sequencing used peripheral blood, collected in a trial of Ad26.COV2.S vaccine versus placebo. All receptors derive from a person aged 18-65 years who received the Ad26.COV2.S COVID-19 vaccine or a placebo.

This chain links TRBV7-2 with TRBJ1-6; 9 bases are shared with TRBD1. Germline V gene lookup returns CDR1 SGHTA and CDR2 FQGNSA. The CDR3 has 16 amino acids. Germline trimming cut 4 bases from V and 1 base from J; bases unmatched to any gene: 2. For the CDR3, the DNA is TGTGCCAGCAGCTCACAGGGGGCTTCCTATAATTCACCCCTCCACTTT. It specifies CASSSQGASYNSPLHF.

About this clone: Other DNA sequences in the same sample also yield this CDR3. This sequence joins TRBV12-5 and TRBJ2-1; possible D gene TRBD2, 5 bases. CDR1 and CDR2 from the germline V gene are LGHNT and FRNRAP. The CDR3 length is 12 residues. V lost 2 bases to trimming and J lost 8 bases, with 7 bases between them. The CDR3 loop reads CASGLSRDEQFF. The CDR3 nucleotides are TGTGCTAGTGGTTTGTCGCGGGATGAGCAGTTCTTC.

This sequence joins TRBV6-5 and TRBJ1-1; no reliable D call. Trimming stripped 2 bases from V and 2 bases from J, with 12 bases between. The germline V gene encodes CDR1 MNHEY and CDR2 SVGAGI. The CDR3 runs to 15 residues. CDR3 region: CASSYDQDLNTEAFF. CDR3 DNA sequence: TGTGCCAGCAGTTACGATCAGGACCTTAACACTGAAGCTTTCTTT.

This chain links TRBV10-3 with TRBJ2-2; D possibly corresponds to TRBD1 (8 bases). CDR1 and CDR2 (germline): ENHRY, SYGVKD. The CDR3 extends over 14 amino acids. V lost 4 bases to trimming and J lost 6 bases, with 12 bases between them. For the CDR3, the DNA is TGTGCCATCAGTGGGACAGGGAGGGCCGGGGAGCTGTTTTTT. This gives the protein CAISGTGRAGELFF.

The chain has TRBV10-3 and TRBJ1-2, with D perhaps matching TRBD1 (6 bases). Per the germline V gene, CDR1 is ENHRY and CDR2 is SYGVKD. The CDR3 totals 14 residues. Trimming removed 3 bases from V and 2 bases from J, with 10 bases in between. The DNA of the CDR3 is TGTGCCATCAGTGATAGGACAGTAAACTATGGCTACACCTTC. Residues: CAISDRTVNYGYTF.

The chain combines TRBV19 with TRBJ2-7, with TRBD2 identical over 8 bases. The CDR3 contains 14 residues. The trim removed 2 bases at V and 6 bases at J, leaving 6 bases unmatched. Germline V lookup: CDR1 LNHDA, CDR2 SQIVND (reference sequence). The CDR3 nucleotides read TGTGCCAGTAGTATAAGGGGACTAGAACCCGAGCAGTACTTC. Encoded protein: CASSIRGLEPEQYF.

The chain uses TRBV7-2 and TRBJ2-7; D might be TRBD1 (6 bases). The ends were cut back, 5 bases at V and 3 bases at J, with 14 bases in the middle. The V gene's germline CDR1 is SGHTA and CDR2 FQGNSA. This CDR3 is built from 14 residues. CDR3 residues: CASSRGGRGYEQYF. CDR3 nucleotides: TGTGCCAGCAGCCGTGGGGGCAGGGGCTACGAGCAGTACTTC.

The rearrangement links TRBV24-1 to TRBJ1-2; D not resolved. The CDR3 is made up of 14 amino acids. Germline CDR1 is KGHDR and CDR2 is SFDVKD. Trimming cost V 12 bases and J 0 bases, with 16 bases left between them. Here the CDR3 DNA reads TGTGCCCCCCCAAAGGGTCAAGCTAACTATGGCTACACCTTC. Translated, it gives CAPPKGQANYGYTF.

V and J are TRBV10-2 and TRBJ2-1; 7 positions agree with TRBD2. Germline V gene data show CDR1 as WSHSY and CDR2 as SAAADI. The CDR3 is 15 amino acids. The J segment lost 5 bases and the V segment lost 6 bases, leaving 10 bases of the junction unmatched. CDR3 nucleotides: TGCGCCAGCAGGTTTAGCGGGCCAGAGAACAATGAGCAGTTCTTC. Encoded protein: CASRFSGPENNEQFF.

This chain links TRBV4-2 with TRBJ2-7; 7 positions agree with TRBD1. The CDR3 has 13 amino acids. The V gene end was trimmed by 3 bases and the J gene end by 4 bases; junction bases not matched to a gene: 3. Looked up from germline, CDR1 is LGHNA and CDR2 is YNFKEQ. The CDR3: CASSQGQLYEQYF. The CDR3 bases are TGTGCCAGCAGCCAGGGACAGTTATACGAGCAGTACTTC.

The V call is TRBV6-5, the J call TRBJ2-7, with 8 bases identical to TRBD1. V was clipped by 0 bases and J by 2 bases; unmatched bases: 6. CDR1 is MNHEY, CDR2 SVGAGI, per germline. CDR3 length: 16 amino acids. CDR3 region: CASSYSAGDRPYEQYF. CDR3 nucleotides: TGTGCCAGCAGTTACTCCGCCGGGGACAGGCCCTACGAGCAGTACTTC.

The rearrangement uses TRBV5-6 and TRBJ1-2, with 9 positions matching TRBD1. Germline CDR1 is SGHDT and CDR2 is YYEEEE. The CDR3 loop spans 14 amino acids. With 3 bases clipped from V and 7 bases from J, the junction kept 7 bases outside the gene matches. The CDR3 spells CASSYGQGISGYTF. Written as DNA, the CDR3 is TGTGCCAGCAGCTATGGACAGGGGATTTCTGGCTACACCTTC.

The count of this clone is one. The chain couples TRBV5-4 to TRBJ1-1, with D unresolved. The CDR3 loop spans 16 amino acids. The V gene's germline CDR1 is SGHNT and CDR2 YYREEE (reference sequence). V was trimmed by 1 base and J by 5 bases, leaving 18 bases between them. CDR3 in DNA: TGTGCCAGCAGCTTGTCGCCCGGGCAGATCGGGACTGAAGCTTTCTTT. This codes for CASSLSPGQIGTEAFF.

The rearrangement links TRBV19 to TRBJ2-5, with D possibly TRBD1 on 6 matching bases. The CDR3 covers 12 residues. The germline V and J ends were trimmed by 4 bases and 4 bases, with 7 bases remaining between them. The germline V gene encodes CDR1 LNHDA and CDR2 SQIVND (reference sequence). The CDR3 loop reads CASSTGVETQYF. For the CDR3, the DNA is TGTGCCAGTAGTACAGGGGTAGAGACCCAGTACTTC.

The rearrangement uses TRBV7-2 and TRBJ2-7; possibly TRBD2 for D (6 bases). Per the germline V gene, CDR1 is SGHTA and CDR2 is FQGNSA. The CDR3 is made up of 14 amino acids. Trimming took off 1 base at V and 2 bases at J, with 9 bases between the two ends. CDR3 residues: CASSLVEGTYEQYF. CDR3 DNA: TGTGCCAGCAGCTTAGTGGAGGGGACCTACGAGCAGTACTTC.

This chain joins TRBV6-6 and TRBJ2-3; TRBD1 might be the D (5 bases). Per germline, CDR1 MNHNY and CDR2 SVGAGI (reference sequence). CDR3 length: 12 residues. V was pared by 7 bases and J by 3 bases, with 8 bases between. The CDR3 DNA reads TGTGCCAGCACAAGGGGAACAGATACGCAGTATTTT. The encoded protein is CASTRGTDTQYF.

This rearrangement joins TRBV10-2 to TRBJ1-2, with 10 bases identical to TRBD1. The CDR3 sequence is 14 residues long. Losses at the gene ends were 7 bases for V and 7 bases for J; bases not matched to a gene: 9. CDR1 and CDR2 from the germline V gene are WSHSY and SAAADI. The CDR3 sequence is CASNVGTGDVGYTF. The CDR3 nucleotides read TGCGCCAGCAATGTGGGGACAGGGGATGTTGGCTACACCTTC.

The gene calls are TRBV30 and TRBJ2-7; D possibly corresponds to TRBD1 (5 bases). The CDR3 has 12 amino acids. The V end lost 0 bases, the J end lost 5 bases, and 8 bases lay between the germline ends. In germline, CDR1 is GTSNPN, CDR2 SVGIG (reference sequence). The DNA of the CDR3 is TGTGCCTGGAGTGTCGCAGGGCACGAGCAGTACTTC. Its protein is CAWSVAGHEQYF.

The V call is TRBV4-2, the J call TRBJ2-1; 11 positions match TRBD2. The V gene end was trimmed by 0 bases and the J gene end by 2 bases; junction bases not matched to a gene: 3. This CDR3 region has 17 residues. The germline CDR1 and CDR2 sequences are LGHNA and YNFKEQ. The CDR3 region is CASSQETSGNAYNEQFF. As DNA, the CDR3 is TGTGCCAGCAGCCAAGAGACTAGCGGGAACGCCTACAATGAGCAGTTCTTC.

This chain uses TRBV19 with TRBJ2-3; D might be TRBD1 (5 bases). CDR1 is LNHDA, CDR2 SQIVND, per germline (reference sequence). Trimming removed 0 bases at V and 1 base at J, with 17 bases between. This CDR3 has 18 residues. The CDR3, as DNA: TGTGCCAGTAGTATAGATAAGGGGTTTAGGTACGGCACAGATACGCAGTATTTT. Translated, it gives CASSIDKGFRYGTDTQYF.